The present entry profiles one T cell receptor (beta chain) with its context. Germline CDR1 is SEHNR and CDR2 is FQNEAQ (reference sequence). There are 15 residues in the CDR3. With 4 bases removed from V and 8 bases from J, the gap between germline ends came to 18 bases. This sample was taken from a study of regulatory T cells in long-lasting Graves disease. Time point defined: newly diagnosed GD, antithyroid drugs for less than 3 months. TCR sequences were obtained from RNA taken from PBMCs. American Thyroid Association guidelines defined Graves' disease diagnosis. To make TCR beta libraries, researchers used iRepertoire HTBI primers and Arm-PCR of CDR3 regions. TCRdb fed the multiplex PCR reads into MiXCR, producing one record per CDR3 protein. The sample lists some 450,000 distinct CDR3 sequences; 16% were seen once. These data also formed part of another study, on T cells in Graves' hyperthyroidism and ophthalmopathy.

This sequence originates from a woman aged 25 to 39 with Graves disease. The sample consisted of peripheral blood mononuclear cells (PBMCs), taken at new diagnosis, from a patient treated with antithyroid drugs. The rearrangement joins TRBV7-9 to TRBJ2-1, with TRBD2 as a possible D gene (6 bases). The CDR3 region is CASSSPGLTTHEQFF. CDR3 coding DNA: TGTGCCAGCAGCTCGCCGGGACTCACGACTCATGAGCAGTTCTTC.